This TCR beta chain was sequenced in a study of control samples from healthy donors and cancer patients. The V end lost 2 bases, the J end lost 4 bases, and 11 bases lay between the germline ends. There are 14 residues in the CDR3. Germline CDR1 and CDR2: SEHNR and FQNEAQ (reference sequence). Profiled with immunoSEQ multiplex PCR; TCRdb holds only in-frame clones, not every one. The sample has 100,000 or so clones, roughly nine tenths seen once. This clone has a single count. The chain carries TRBV7-9 and TRBJ1-1; a possible D gene is TRBD1 (6 bases). Sequencing input: blood. The source of this sequence is a woman between 25 and 40 years old in good health. The CDR3: CASSLSEQGTEAFF. CDR3 nucleotides: TGTGCCAGCAGCTTATCCGAACAGGGCACTGAAGCTTTCTTT.